This T cell receptor (beta chain) was sequenced during a study of Graves' ophthalmopathy and Graves' hyperthyroidism listed by TCRdb under 2018. For context, the study as a whole: Peripheral blood was collected before any treatment was given, at the time of initial diagnosis. Following sampling, methimazole starting at 30 mg daily was administered to hyperthyroidism patients, and high-dose intravenous methylprednisolone was administered to ophthalmopathy patients. To explore V-J signatures that distinguish ophthalmopathy from hyperthyroidism, a discovery set of 100 patients was enrolled, made up of about 40 with ophthalmopathy and fewer than 60 with stable hyperthyroidism. An independent validation cohort was composed of some 19 hyperthyroidism patients and about 17 patients who later progressed from hyperthyroidism to ophthalmopathy. The study used TCR beta repertoire signatures to distinguish Graves' ophthalmopathy from Graves' hyperthyroidism and to predict progression to ophthalmopathy. In over 5 hyperthyroidism patients, the T-cell repertoires found in thyroid tissue were compared with those found in blood. In total, 120 to 150 blood samples were TCR-sequenced: 43 ophthalmopathy, some 75 hyperthyroidism and approximately 17 hyperthyroidism-to-ophthalmopathy patients.

Overall study outcomes, separate from this receptor: Sample size was not predetermined statistically, and investigators were not blinded to group allocation. In validation, the model predicted ophthalmopathy progression with about 70% sensitivity and approximately 72% specificity; about a dozen predicted patients were CT-confirmed with GO in a median of roughly 6.8 months. In cross-validation, the 13-signature model distinguished ophthalmopathy from stable hyperthyroidism with around 86% sensitivity and over 81% specificity, while in the test set the corresponding values were about 80% and 75%. Most expanded thyroid clonotypes with a frequency above 0.001 also appeared in blood, which suggests that blood repertoires may reflect the immune response in the thyroid.

Patients with ophthalmopathy had moderately to severely active disease, with a Clinical Activity Score of 3 or more, a NOSPECS grade of 4 or more, and a disease duration of less than 3 months. Patients with other autoimmune diseases, uncontrolled infections, pregnancy or lactation were excluded from the study. Clinical symptoms, serum thyroxine, TRAb, thyroid ultrasound and orbital computed tomography were used for diagnosis. Using Ficoll-Paque density gradient centrifugation, PBMCs were isolated from 8.5 to 10 ml of fresh peripheral blood. Trizol reagent was used to extract the total RNA, and its quality was then checked on an Agilent 2100 Bioanalyzer. The cysteine opens and the phenylalanine closes a CDR3 of 14 amino acids. Only the CDR3 part of the read is kept: 42 bases, read in frame from the first base. At the junction V is shortened by 5 bases and J by 3 bases; bases outside the gene matches: 7. The CDR1 and CDR2 encoded by the germline V gene are SGHTA and FQGNSA.

Note on this clonotype: Its binding antigen is unknown. One base away there is no much larger clone; base qualities are not given.

For repertoire sequencing, TCR beta CDR3 regions were amplified from RNA transcripts. The first round was an RT-PCR using HTBI primers with the Qiagen OneStep RT-PCR kit, and this first round was followed by a second-round multiplex PCR, then size selection and purification. Libraries were sequenced on an Illumina HiSeq2000 using paired-end 100 bp reads. As for the authors' bioinformatics: Reads were processed with SOAPnuke, discarding reads with adapters, uncalled bases, mean Phred below 15, or no exact constant-primer or identifier match. High-quality paired reads were merged with COPE v1.2.5. Clonotypes were defined as unique nucleotide sequences and were aligned to IMGT TRB V, D and J references using MiTCR v1.1. Analysis was restricted to V-J combinations with a frequency above 0.0001, which covered roughly 99% of repertoires. For each V-J combination, a TCR clonal expansion and chaos score was defined as F50 clonal expansion divided by the chaos observed in the TCRdist matrix. Features were reduced by Welch's t-statistics and random forest to over 10 V-J combinations, which fed a naive Bayes classifier. Thyroid-blood repertoire similarity was quantified with the Morisita-Horn index. TCRdb reworked the public reads: Q25 trimming with fastp, MiXCR clone assembly, productive beta chains retained. Duplicate CDR3 protein sequences are folded into a single record with the most common DNA and genes. TCRdb, rather than the study authors, made the V and J calls. Across this sample there are hundreds of thousands of distinct CDR3 sequences, with around 40% seen only once. The ten largest make up roughly 46% of the sample.

The source of this sequence is an adult man with Graves' ophthalmopathy. The chain uses TRBV7-2 and TRBJ2-7; the central 7 bases match TRBD1. Sequenced sample: peripheral blood. CDR3 region: CASSEFRGYYEQYF. At the DNA level, the sequence is TGTGCCAGCAGCGAGTTCAGGGGGTACTACGAGCAGTACTTC.